The source of this T cell receptor (beta chain) is a study of shared clonotypes between healthy human individuals. Deletions cut 6 bases from V and 3 bases from J, with 17 bases between. The CDR3 extends over 15 amino acids. Germline CDR1 and CDR2: MDHEN and SYDVKM. This clone turned up a few times. This table comes from immunoSEQ multiplex PCR, and its TCRdb copy is limited to in-frame clones, with some not included. The sample holds some 2.3 million clones, 93% seen once. V is TRBV28 and J is TRBJ1-1; no definite D call. This receptor was obtained from a man younger than 35 in good health. Some clones in this sample may be carry-over from other donors' samples. The specimen was naive CD4+ T cells from PBMCs. Subset of the sample: CD45RA+ positively selected. This CDR3 is CASRHPSGRDTEAFF. DNA of the CDR3: TGTGCCAGCAGACATCCCTCTGGACGGGACACTGAAGCTTTCTTT.